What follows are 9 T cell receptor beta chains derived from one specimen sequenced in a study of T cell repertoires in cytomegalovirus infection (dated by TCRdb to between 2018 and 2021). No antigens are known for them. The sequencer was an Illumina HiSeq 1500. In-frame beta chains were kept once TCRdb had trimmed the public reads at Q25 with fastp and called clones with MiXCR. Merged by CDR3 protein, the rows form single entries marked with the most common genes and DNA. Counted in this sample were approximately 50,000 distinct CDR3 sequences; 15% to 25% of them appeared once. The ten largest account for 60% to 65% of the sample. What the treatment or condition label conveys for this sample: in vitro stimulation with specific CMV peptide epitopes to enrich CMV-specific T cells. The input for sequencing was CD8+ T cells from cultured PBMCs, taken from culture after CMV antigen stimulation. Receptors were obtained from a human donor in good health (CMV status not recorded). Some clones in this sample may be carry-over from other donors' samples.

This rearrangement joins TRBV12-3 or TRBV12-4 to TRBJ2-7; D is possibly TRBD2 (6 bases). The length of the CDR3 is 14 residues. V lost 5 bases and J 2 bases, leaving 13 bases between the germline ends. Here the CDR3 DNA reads TGTGCCAGCAGTCCCCGCGGGGAGGCCTACGAGCAGTACTTC. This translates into CASSPRGEAYEQYF.

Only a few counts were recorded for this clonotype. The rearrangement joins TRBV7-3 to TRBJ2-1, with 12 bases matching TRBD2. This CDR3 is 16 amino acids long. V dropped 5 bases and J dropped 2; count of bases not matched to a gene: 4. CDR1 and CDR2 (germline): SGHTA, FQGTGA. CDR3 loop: CASSHRTSGAYNEQFF. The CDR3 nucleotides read TGTGCCAGCAGCCACAGGACTAGCGGGGCCTACAATGAGCAGTTCTTC.

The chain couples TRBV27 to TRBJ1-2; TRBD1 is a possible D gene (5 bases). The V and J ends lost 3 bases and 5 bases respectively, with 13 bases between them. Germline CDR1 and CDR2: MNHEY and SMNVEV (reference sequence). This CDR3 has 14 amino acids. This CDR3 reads CASSFKGTLYGYTF. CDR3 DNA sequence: TGTGCCAGCAGTTTTAAGGGGACGCTTTATGGCTACACCTTC.

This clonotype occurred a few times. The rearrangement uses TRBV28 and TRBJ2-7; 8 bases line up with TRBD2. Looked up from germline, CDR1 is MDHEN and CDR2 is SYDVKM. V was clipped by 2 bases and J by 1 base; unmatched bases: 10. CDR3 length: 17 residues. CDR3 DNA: TGTGCCAGCAGTTTAGTGAGAGCGGGAGTGAGGTCCTACGAGCAGTACTTC. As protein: CASSLVRAGVRSYEQYF.

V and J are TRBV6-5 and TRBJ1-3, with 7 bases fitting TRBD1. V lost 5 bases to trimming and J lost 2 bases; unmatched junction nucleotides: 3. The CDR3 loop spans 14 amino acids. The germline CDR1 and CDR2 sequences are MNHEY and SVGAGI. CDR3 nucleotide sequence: TGTGCCAGCAGTCAGGGGGTAACTGGAAACACCATATATTTT. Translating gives CASSQGVTGNTIYF.

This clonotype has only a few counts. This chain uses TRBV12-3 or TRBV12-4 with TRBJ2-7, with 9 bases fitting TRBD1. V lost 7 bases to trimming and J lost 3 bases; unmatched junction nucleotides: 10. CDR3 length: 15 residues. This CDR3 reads CASKHTGGSLYEQYF. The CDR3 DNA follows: TGTGCCAGCAAACATACAGGGGGCTCTCTCTACGAGCAGTACTTC.

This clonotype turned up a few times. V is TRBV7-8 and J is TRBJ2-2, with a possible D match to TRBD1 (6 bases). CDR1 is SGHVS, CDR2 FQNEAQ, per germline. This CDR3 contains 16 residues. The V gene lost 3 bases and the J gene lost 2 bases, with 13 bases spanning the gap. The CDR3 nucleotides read TGTGCCAGCAGCTTTTCCTCCAGGGGTAACACCGGGGAGCTGTTTTTT. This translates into CASSFSSRGNTGELFF.

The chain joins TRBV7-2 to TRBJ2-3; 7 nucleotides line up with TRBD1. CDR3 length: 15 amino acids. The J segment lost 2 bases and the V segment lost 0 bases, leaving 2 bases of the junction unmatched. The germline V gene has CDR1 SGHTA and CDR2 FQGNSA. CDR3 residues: CASSLAGQITDTQYF. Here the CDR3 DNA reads TGTGCCAGCAGCTTAGCGGGACAGATCACAGATACGCAGTATTTT.

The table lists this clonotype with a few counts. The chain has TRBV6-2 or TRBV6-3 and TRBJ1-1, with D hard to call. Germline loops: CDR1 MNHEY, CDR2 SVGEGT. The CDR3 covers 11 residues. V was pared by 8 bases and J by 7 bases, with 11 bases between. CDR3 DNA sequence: TGTGCCAGCGTCTCTATGCGTGAAGCTTTCTTT. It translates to CASVSMREAFF.